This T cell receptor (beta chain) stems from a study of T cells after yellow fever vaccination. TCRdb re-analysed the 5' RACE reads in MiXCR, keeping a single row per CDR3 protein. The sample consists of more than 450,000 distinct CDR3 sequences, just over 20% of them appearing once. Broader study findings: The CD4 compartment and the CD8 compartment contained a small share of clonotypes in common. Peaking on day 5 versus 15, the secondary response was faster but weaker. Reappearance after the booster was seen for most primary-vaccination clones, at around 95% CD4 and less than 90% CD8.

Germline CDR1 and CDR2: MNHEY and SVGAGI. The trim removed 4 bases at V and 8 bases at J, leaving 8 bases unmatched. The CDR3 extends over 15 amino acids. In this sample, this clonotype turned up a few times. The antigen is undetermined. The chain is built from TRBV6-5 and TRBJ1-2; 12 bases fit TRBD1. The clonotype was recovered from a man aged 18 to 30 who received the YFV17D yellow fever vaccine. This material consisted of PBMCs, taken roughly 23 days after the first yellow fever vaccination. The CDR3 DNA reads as TGTGCCAGCAGTTTACCGGGACAGGGGGCTGGAGGCTACACCTTC. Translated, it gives CASSLPGQGAGGYTF.